This T cell receptor (beta chain) was profiled in a study of post-analysis software for immune sequencing data. Background on the study: There were relapsing-remitting, secondary progressive and progressive-relapsing multiple sclerosis among the disease courses included.

Study conclusions and caveats: Elevated frequency relative to controls characterized several TRBV segments in patients, TRBV5-6, TRBV5-1 and TRBV20-1 among them. Among multiple sclerosis patients, normalized Chao1 diversity was significantly below that of controls.

The TCR beta cDNA libraries carried unique molecular identifiers. T cells numbering roughly 1 to 10 million yielded 450,000 to 500,000 cDNA molecules. TCRdb called the PCR reads again in MiXCR, with one record for every CDR3 protein. This table holds some 890,000 distinct CDR3 sequences, roughly 50% found once. Notes on this clonotype: Its antigen is currently unknown.

This CDR3 contains 13 residues. Germline V gene data show CDR1 as SGHKS and CDR2 as YYEKEE (reference sequence). V lost 0 bases and J lost 7, with 8 bases in between. This clonotype originated in a girl aged 10-17 years with multiple sclerosis. The V gene is TRBV5-5, the J gene TRBJ2-1; no clear D. Sequencing was done on a sample of blood. CDR3 sequence: CASSLDLVNEQFF. The CDR3 DNA sequence: TGTGCCAGCAGCTTGGATCTAGTGAATGAGCAGTTCTTC.